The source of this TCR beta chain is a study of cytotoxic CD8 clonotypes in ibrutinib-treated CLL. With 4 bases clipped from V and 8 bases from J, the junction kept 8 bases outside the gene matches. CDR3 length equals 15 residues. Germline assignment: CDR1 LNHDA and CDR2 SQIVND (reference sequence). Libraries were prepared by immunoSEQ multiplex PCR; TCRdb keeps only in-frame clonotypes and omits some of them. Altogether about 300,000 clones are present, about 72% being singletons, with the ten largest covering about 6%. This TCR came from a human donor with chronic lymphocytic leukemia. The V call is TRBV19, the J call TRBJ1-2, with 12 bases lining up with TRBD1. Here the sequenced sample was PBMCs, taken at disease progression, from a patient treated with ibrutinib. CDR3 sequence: CASSSVRDRGPGYTF. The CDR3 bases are TGTGCCAGTAGTAGCGTCCGGGACAGGGGGCCCGGCTACACCTTC.